One and the same sample provided the 22 T cell receptor beta chains below, sequenced in a study of control samples from healthy donors and cancer patients. TCRdb's table, derived via immunoSEQ multiplex PCR, lists solely in-frame clones and lacks some. The sample has around 100,000 clones, roughly 87% seen once. The sequenced sample consisted of blood. Receptors originate from a woman aged 50 to 65 in good health.

This chain joins TRBV5-8 and TRBJ2-7; maybe TRBD2 (5 bases). The CDR3 consists of 11 residues. CDR1 is SGHTS and CDR2 is YDEGEE in the germline V gene. Trimming took 7 bases from V and 4 from J, leaving 9 bases between them. CDR3 sequence (DNA): TGTGCCAGCGGACTTCCTTACGAGCAGTACTTC. Its protein product is CASGLPYEQYF. Complete variable domain (other parts from reference TRBV5-8 and TRBJ2-7): EAGVTQSPTHLIKTRGQQATLRCSPISGHTSVYWYQQALGLGLQFLLWYDEGEERNRGNFPPRFSGRQFPNYSSELNVNALELEDSALYLCASGLPYEQYFGPGTRLTVT.

In this sample, this clone turned up once. J is TRBJ1-1 and V is TRBV3-1 (or the pseudogene TRBV3-2), with D perhaps TRBD1 (5 bases). The CDR3 totals 18 residues. Trimming took 4 bases from V and 0 from J, leaving 21 bases between them. Per germline, CDR1 LGHDT and CDR2 YNNKEL (reference sequence). The CDR3 loop is CASSPCGGVVPLNTEAFF. DNA for the CDR3: TGTGCCAGCAGCCCCTGTGGGGGAGTCGTGCCCTTGAACACTGAAGCTTTCTTT.

This clone has more than one count but fewer than ten. Other DNA variants within this sample encode the same CDR3. In nucleotides, the CDR3 is TGTGCCAGCAGCTCGAGCAACACCGGGGAGCTGTTTTTT. Translated: CASSSSNTGELFF. The rearrangement links TRBV7-3 to TRBJ2-2; D not certain. Germline V CDR1 and CDR2: SGHTA, FQGTGA. Trimming shortened V by 4 bases and J by 2 bases, and 5 bases separated the two germline ends. The CDR3 contains 13 residues.

The rearrangement joins TRBV10-3 to TRBJ2-7; D call uncertain. V was cut by 9 bases and J by 6 bases, with 15 bases left in between. The CDR3 is made up of 12 amino acids. Germline V gene lookup returns CDR1 ENHRY and CDR2 SYGVKD. Written as DNA, the CDR3 is TGTGCCATTAAGGCAGGAGTTACCGAGCAGTACTTC. Protein product: CAIKAGVTEQYF.

This clone was recorded once. The chain couples TRBV5-1 to TRBJ2-5; the D is unclear. Trimming shortened V by 3 bases and J by 4 bases, and 7 bases separated the two germline ends. This CDR3 is 12 amino acids long. CDR1 is SGHRS and CDR2 is YFSETQ in the germline V gene. The CDR3 spells CASSWPGETQYF. The CDR3 DNA reads TGCGCCAGCAGCTGGCCCGGAGAGACCCAGTACTTC. The complete variable domain, with remaining parts taken from reference TRBV5-1 and TRBJ2-5, reads KAGVTQTPRYLIKTRGQQVTLSCSPISGHRSVSWYQQTPGQGLQFLFEYFSETQRNKGNFPGRFSGRQFSNSRSEMNVSTLELGDSALYLCASSWPGETQYFGPGTRLLVL.

The chain links TRBV4-1 to TRBJ2-2; D unclear. Germline V gene sequence: CDR1 MGHRA, CDR2 YSYEKL. Between the trimmed V and J ends, which lost 4 bases and 6 bases, there was a span of 15 bases. The CDR3 is 15 amino acids. CDR3 sequence (DNA): TGCGCCAGCAGCCCAGCCCAGGTCGAGCCCGGGGAGCTGTTTTTT. Amino acid sequence: CASSPAQVEPGELFF.

The chain is built from TRBV5-6 and TRBJ1-1; no clear D. Trimming took off 0 bases at V and 0 bases at J, with 9 bases between the two ends. There are 15 residues in the CDR3. Germline V CDR1 and CDR2: SGHDT, YYEEEE. The CDR3 region has the DNA TGTGCCAGCAGCTTGGGACCGATACTGAACACTGAAGCTTTCTTT. It encodes CASSLGPILNTEAFF. The full variable domain, in which reference TRBV5-6 and TRBJ1-1 provide the parts outside the CDR3, is DAGVTQSPTHLIKTRGQQVTLRCSPKSGHDTVSWYQQALGQGPQFIFQYYEEEERQRGNFPDRFSGHQFPNYSSELNVNALLLGDSALYLCASSLGPILNTEAFFGQGTRLTVV.

The chain recombines TRBV7-9 with TRBJ2-2; D uncertain. This CDR3 has 17 residues. CDR1 is SEHNR and CDR2 is FQNEAQ in the germline V gene (reference sequence). V shed 5 bases and J shed 0 bases, with 16 bases lying between them. As DNA, the CDR3 is TGTGCCAGCAGCCCACCCCCAGGATATACGAACACCGGGGAGCTGTTTTTT. Its protein is CASSPPPGYTNTGELFF.

This clone occurred a few times. V and J are TRBV25-1 and TRBJ2-2; possible D gene TRBD1, 6 bases. The V gene lost 5 bases and the J gene lost 0 bases, with 13 bases spanning the gap. This CDR3 is built from 16 residues. The germline gives CDR1 MGHDK, CDR2 SYGVNS. CDR3 sequence reads: CASSPRTATNTGELFF. CDR3 in DNA: TGTGCCAGCAGTCCACGGACAGCTACGAACACCGGGGAGCTGTTTTTT.

This sequence joins TRBV2 and TRBJ2-3; D is undetermined. This CDR3 contains 12 residues. From germline, CDR1 is SNHLY and CDR2 FYNNEI. V dropped 4 bases and J dropped 3 bases, with 5 bases sitting between them. For the CDR3, the DNA is TGTGCCAGCAGTGCCCGTACAGATACGCAGTATTTT. This translates into CASSARTDTQYF.

This chain uses TRBV29-1 with TRBJ1-2; 10 positions agree with TRBD1. The CDR3 sequence is 20 residues long. CDR1 and CDR2 (germline): SQVTM, ANQGSEA. V gave up 4 bases and J gave up 4 bases; unmatched junction bases: 24. CDR3 nucleotides: TGCAGCGTTGTAAAGACCCGGAGGGGACAGGGGATGTCTGGGACCTATGGCTACACCTTC. Its protein product is CSVVKTRRGQGMSGTYGYTF.

The chain uses TRBV7-2 and TRBJ1-2, with a weak D call TRBD1 (5 bases). Germline CDR1 is SGHTA and CDR2 is FQGNSA. Between the trimmed V and J ends, which lost 4 bases and 2 bases, there was a span of 8 bases. The CDR3 is 13 residues long. CDR3 sequence (DNA): TGTGCCAGCAGCTGGGACCTGAACTATGGCTACACCTTC. Translation gives CASSWDLNYGYTF.

The rearrangement joins TRBV10-2 to TRBJ1-1; D perhaps matches TRBD1 (5 bases). The CDR3 is 13 amino acids. Germline lookup yields CDR1 WSHSY and CDR2 SAAADI. Trimming pared 6 bases from V and 5 bases from J, leaving 13 bases between. DNA of the CDR3: TGCGCCAGCAGCTTACCAGGGTGGACTGAAGCTTTCTTT. Amino acids: CASSLPGWTEAFF.

The genes are TRBV5-1 and TRBJ1-3; no definite D call. The germline gives CDR1 SGHRS, CDR2 YFSETQ. This CDR3 comprises 15 residues. Trimming stripped 4 bases from V and 0 bases from J, with 11 bases between. For the CDR3, the DNA is TGCGCCAGCAGCCCCCAGGAGTTCTCTGGAAACACCATATATTTT. It codes for CASSPQEFSGNTIYF.

This sequence joins TRBV7-9 and TRBJ1-5, with no clear D. V dropped 7 bases and J dropped 0 bases, with 10 bases sitting between them. Germline CDR1 reads SEHNR; CDR2 reads FQNEAQ (reference sequence). The CDR3 runs 14 residues. In DNA form, the CDR3 reads TGTGCCAGCAACCGTGGAGGTAGCAATCAGCCCCAGCATTTT. It specifies CASNRGGSNQPQHF.

The J gene is TRBJ2-4, the V gene TRBV9; possibly TRBD1 for D (6 bases). Germline V CDR1 and CDR2: SGDLS, YYNGEE. CDR3 length: 16 residues. V was clipped by 4 bases and J by 0 bases, with 14 bases between them. In DNA form, the CDR3 reads TGTGCCAGCAGCCCCCGACAGGAGCTAGCCAAAAACATTCAGTACTTC. This codes for CASSPRQELAKNIQYF.

This chain uses TRBV4-1 with TRBJ2-3; D is possibly TRBD2 (5 bases). V was pared by 0 bases and J by 4 bases, with 11 bases between. The CDR3 consists of 15 residues. Germline CDR1 MGHRA, CDR2 YSYEKL. The CDR3 DNA sequence: TGCGCCAGCAGCCAAGATCCCTCCGGGGCAGATACGCAGTATTTT. This codes for CASSQDPSGADTQYF.

In this sample, this clone turned up once. The chain recombines TRBV11-3 with TRBJ2-1; D may be TRBD2 (6 bases). V lost 4 bases, J lost 0 bases, and 16 bases lay in between. From germline, CDR1 is SGHNT and CDR2 YENEEA. This CDR3 spans 17 amino acids. This CDR3 reads CASSYRSGGSSYNEQFF. The CDR3 bases are TGTGCCAGCAGCTATCGGTCTGGGGGGAGCTCCTACAATGAGCAGTTCTTC.

V is TRBV10-2 and J is TRBJ1-1; a possible D gene is TRBD1 (5 bases). The CDR3 covers 11 residues. Germline V lookup: CDR1 WSHSY, CDR2 SAAADI. V was pared by 8 bases and J by 1 base, with 5 bases between. The CDR3 loop is CASGTNTEAFF. The DNA of the CDR3 is TGCGCCAGCGGGACGAACACTGAAGCTTTCTTT.

The table lists this clone with a few counts. This sequence joins TRBV6-5 and TRBJ1-2; maybe TRBD1 (5 bases). V was pared by 6 bases and J by 8 bases, with 16 bases between. Germline V gene sequence: CDR1 MNHEY, CDR2 SVGAGI. This CDR3 region has 13 residues. DNA of the CDR3: TGTGCCAGCAGCCCCGACAGTTCACGGGGCTACACCTTC. Protein sequence: CASSPDSSRGYTF.

The chain links TRBV27 to TRBJ1-5, with a tentative D call TRBD1 (6 bases). This CDR3 has 13 residues. From germline, CDR1 is MNHEY and CDR2 SMNVEV (reference sequence). Trimming pared 2 bases from V and 5 bases from J, leaving 7 bases between. The CDR3 DNA follows: TGTGCCAGCAGTTTACGGGGGCATCAGCCCCAGCATTTT. This codes for CASSLRGHQPQHF.

The CDR3 protein is CASSPQSNLRNEQFF. The CDR3 DNA reads as TGTGCCAGCAGCCCACAGAGTAATTTACGTAATGAGCAGTTCTTC. The rearrangement joins TRBV11-2 to TRBJ2-1; no definite D call. V shed 5 bases and J shed 7 bases, with 18 bases lying between them. CDR3 size: 15 residues. Per the germline V gene, CDR1 is SGHAT and CDR2 is FQNNGV.